The 25 T cell receptor beta chains in this list originate from one sample, sequenced in a study of T cell clonality in common variable immunodeficiency (dated by TCRdb to the mid-2010s). Library generation was performed with the immunoSEQ multiplex PCR assay. Entries here come from immuneACCESS through TCRdb and include only in-frame sequences with V and J called. Some clones fail to appear in such tables; in the studies checked, an unresolved V gene covers under half of the shortfall, and the cause of the remainder is unknown. In this sample, tens of thousands of clones appear, none counted once only. The ten largest account for about 10% of the sample. Sequenced material: peripheral blood mononuclear cells. Receptors were obtained from a person aged 18 to 70 in good health.

There are many counts of this clone. CDR3 loop: CAWSDRAGRYEKLFF. CDR3 bases read: TGTGCCTGGAGTGATCGCGCAGGGCGTTATGAAAAA. The rearrangement joins TRBV30 to TRBJ1-4, with TRBD1 as a possible D gene (5 bases). The sequence runs out 3 residues before the end of the CDR3; the remainder is reconstructed from the germline J gene. Germline CDR1 reads GTSNPN; CDR2 reads SVGIG (reference sequence). The CDR3 extends over 15 amino acids. Between the trimmed V and J ends, which lost 1 base and 6 bases, there was a span of 15 bases.

This clone was recorded at least ten times. The read comes to an end 3 residues before the CDR3 does, leaving the germline J gene to fill in the end. The chain combines TRBV18 with TRBJ1-1, with 12 nucleotides matching TRBD1. V lost 6 bases, J lost 0 bases, and 5 bases stayed unmatched. The CDR3 runs to 16 residues. Germline CDR1 KGHSH, CDR2 LQKENI. CDR3 sequence: CASSPGQGAMNTEAFF. The covered CDR3 bases are TGTGCCAGCTCCCCGGGACAGGGGGCAATGAACACTGAA.

Many counts were recorded for this clone. From the germline J gene comes the end of the CDR3, since the read stops 3 residues before it. The rearrangement joins TRBV20-1 to TRBJ1-3; no reliable D call. Trimming stripped 2 bases from V and 0 bases from J, with 8 bases between. The germline V gene has CDR1 DFQATT and CDR2 SNEGSKA (reference sequence). The CDR3 runs to 14 residues. The CDR3 DNA, read in part, is TGCAGTGCTAGATCACAGAACTCTGGAAACACC. This gives the protein CSARSQNSGNT. From start to end, the CDR3 is CSARSQNSGNTIYF.

Ten or more counts support this clone. The read ends 3 residues before the CDR3 terminus; that terminus is restored from the germline J gene. The chain joins TRBV7-2 to TRBJ2-7; D is unresolved. This CDR3 has 12 amino acids. The V end lost 4 bases, the J end lost 1 base, and 5 bases lay between the germline ends. Germline lookup yields CDR1 SGHTA and CDR2 FQGNSA. CDR3 loop: CASSSVSYEQYF. Partial CDR3 DNA: TGTGCCAGCAGCTCTGTGTCCTACGAG. Using reference TRBV7-2 and TRBJ2-7 for the parts outside the CDR3, the full variable domain is GAGVSQSPSNKVTEKGKDVELRCDPISGHTALYWYRQSLGQGLEFLIYFQGNSAPDKSGLPSDRFSAERTGGSVSTLTIQRTQQEDSAVYLCASSSVSYEQYFGPGTRLTVT.

In this sample, this clone turned up a few times. The DNA ends 3 residues before the CDR3 does, and the rest of the CDR3 is filled in from the germline J gene. V gene TRBV10-2 combines with J gene TRBJ2-2; D gene uncertain. The CDR3 covers 14 residues. Germline V gene sequence: CDR1 WSHSY, CDR2 SAAADI. CDR3 residues: CASSESIAPPRLFF. The part of the CDR3 DNA that was read is TGCGCCAGCAGTGAGTCGATAGCCCCCCCCAGG.

This clone showed up many times. The read falls 3 residues short of the CDR3 end, and the missing part is taken from the germline J gene. This rearrangement joins TRBV5-1 to TRBJ2-3; TRBD1 agrees at 8 bases. This CDR3 has 18 residues. The ends lost 1 base at V and 2 bases at J; junction bases unmatched: 12. Germline V gene sequence: CDR1 SGHRS, CDR2 YFSETQ. The CDR3 protein is CASSLPPRGRRDTDTQYF. CDR3 DNA (partial): TGCGCCAGCAGCTTGCCCCCCAGGGGGCGAAGAGACACAGATACG.

This clone was counted ten times or more. CDR3 DNA, as far as it was read: TGCAGTGCTAATCGTGCAGGGTTAACCTACGAG. Residues: CSANRAGLTYE. The entire CDR3 protein is CSANRAGLTYEQYF. V gene TRBV20-1 combines with J gene TRBJ2-7; weak D call: TRBD1 (5 bases). The missing CDR3 end, 3 residues past where the read stops, is filled in from the germline J gene. This CDR3 comprises 14 residues. Germline lookup yields CDR1 DFQATT and CDR2 SNEGSKA (reference sequence). The ends were cut back, 4 bases at V and 2 bases at J, with 15 bases in the middle.

This clone was seen a handful of times. This may be a read error, as it is one base from a much larger clone. The read ends 3 residues early relative to the CDR3; the germline J gene fills the gap. This chain uses TRBV11-3 with TRBJ2-5; 8 bases are shared with TRBD2. Germline trimming cut 3 bases from V and 4 bases from J; bases unmatched to any gene: 1. This CDR3 comprises 13 residues. Germline loops: CDR1 SGHNT, CDR2 YENEEA. CDR3 DNA (partial): TGTGCCAGCAGCTTCGGGGGGGGAGAGACC. This encodes CASSFGGGET. The whole CDR3 protein reads CASSFGGGETQYF.

This clone was recorded many times. The read falls 3 residues short of the CDR3 end, and the missing part is taken from the germline J gene. The rearrangement joins TRBV11-2 to TRBJ1-1; D is ambiguous. Germline-derived CDR1 and CDR2 are SGHAT and FQNNGV. V was clipped by 5 bases and J by 5 bases, with 12 bases between them. The CDR3 length is 13 residues. CDR3 DNA (partial): TGTGCCAGCAGCGGCGAGGGCGGGACTGAA. Protein sequence: CASSGEGGTE. In full, the CDR3 is CASSGEGGTEAFF.

In its sample, this clone was seen many times. The CDR3 bases that were read are TGTGCCAGCGGCGGGACAGGGGGCTATGGC. This codes for CASGGTGGYG. The complete CDR3 sequence is CASGGTGGYGYTF. The chain employs TRBV2 and TRBJ1-2; 11 nucleotides align to TRBD1. The read ends 3 residues shy of where the CDR3 ends; the end is completed using the germline J gene. J lost 4 bases, V lost 8 bases, and 3 bases had no gene match. Germline loops: CDR1 SNHLY, CDR2 FYNNEI. The CDR3 is 13 amino acids.

This clone appeared many times. The CDR3 goes on 3 residues after the read ends, and that part is filled in from the germline J gene. The chain recombines TRBV19 with TRBJ2-1, with 11 bases identical to TRBD2. The CDR3 has 15 amino acids. Per the germline V gene, CDR1 is LNHDA and CDR2 is SQIVND (reference sequence). V was clipped by 6 bases and J by 5 bases; unmatched bases: 6. This CDR3 is CASRSPGLADNEQFF. The sequenced part of the CDR3 DNA is TGTGCCAGTAGATCTCCGGGACTAGCGGACAATGAG.

In this sample, this clone turned up many times. The CDR3 end is not reached by the read, which stops 3 residues before it; the germline J gene fills it in. This sequence joins TRBV29-1 and TRBJ2-2; D gene ambiguous. CDR3 length: 15 residues. The ends were cut back, 7 bases at V and 0 bases at J, with 15 bases in the middle. The germline CDR1 and CDR2 sequences are SQVTM and ANQGSEA. The CDR3 sequence is CSANAGSTNTGELFF. The CDR3 DNA, read in part, is TGCAGCGCAAACGCTGGCAGTACGAACACCGGGGAG.

This clone was found many times. The DNA read from the CDR3 is TGTGCCAGCAGCCCCCGGACAGGGAGAGACTACACTGAA. Translating it yields CASSPRTGRDYTE. From start to end, the CDR3 is CASSPRTGRDYTEAFF. This chain joins TRBV6-2 or TRBV6-3 and TRBJ1-1, with TRBD1 matching over 8 bases. The sequenced fragment ends 3 residues before the CDR3 boundary, so the rest is inferred from the germline J gene. CDR3 length: 16 amino acids. Trimming took 6 bases from V and 3 from J; bases not matched to a gene: 12. The germline V gene encodes CDR1 MNHEY and CDR2 SVGEGT.

This clone was seen repeatedly, ten times or more. The CDR3 end is not reached by the read, which stops 3 residues before it; the germline J gene fills it in. This sample also contains other DNA sequences that code for the same CDR3. The chain is built from TRBV7-8 and TRBJ1-1; D is perhaps TRBD1 (5 bases). The germline gives CDR1 SGHVS, CDR2 FQNEAQ. The CDR3 consists of 15 residues. The V and J ends lost 0 bases and 5 bases respectively, with 13 bases between them. CDR3 bases read: TGTGCCAGCAGCTTAGCGGGGCCAGAGAATACTGAA. As protein: CASSLAGPENTE. The whole CDR3 reads CASSLAGPENTEAFF.

This clone was recorded many times. CDR3 bases read: TGCGCCAGCAGCGGCCGAGACTATGGC. Protein: CASSGRDYG. The complete CDR3 sequence is CASSGRDYGYTF. The J gene is TRBJ1-2, the V gene TRBV5-1; D gene ambiguous. The read comes to an end 3 residues before the CDR3 does, leaving the germline J gene to fill in the end. This CDR3 spans 12 amino acids. V was trimmed by 4 bases and J by 3 bases, leaving 7 bases between them. Germline V gene sequence: CDR1 SGHRS, CDR2 YFSETQ.

There are many counts of this clone. The read falls 3 residues short of the CDR3 end, and the missing part is taken from the germline J gene. The genes are TRBV5-5 and TRBJ2-1; the D gene is possibly TRBD2 (5 bases). Germline CDR1 reads SGHKS; CDR2 reads YYEKEE (reference sequence). Trimming removed 0 bases from V and 6 bases from J, with 13 bases in between. The CDR3 extends over 15 amino acids. The CDR3 reads CASSLEPPRGNEQFF. The DNA read from the CDR3 is TGTGCCAGCAGCTTGGAGCCACCTCGGGGCAATGAG.

At least ten counts were recorded for this clone. The read ends 3 residues before the CDR3 terminus; that terminus is restored from the germline J gene. The chain joins TRBV5-1 to TRBJ2-7, with 9 bases that match TRBD2. The CDR3 sequence is 14 residues long. Unmatched junction bases numbered 3, after V lost 4 bases and J lost 1 base. Germline lookup yields CDR1 SGHRS and CDR2 YFSETQ. The part of the CDR3 DNA that was read is TGCGCCAGCAGCCTAAGCGGGGGGTCCTACGAG. This codes for CASSLSGGSYE. The entire CDR3 sequence reads CASSLSGGSYEQYF.

There are many counts of this clone. The CDR3 sequence is CASSQRGGTGELFF. The part of the CDR3 DNA that was read is TGTGCCAGCAGCCAACGGGGGGGAACCGGGGAG. The chain employs TRBV14 and TRBJ2-2; 8 positions match TRBD2. The missing CDR3 end, 3 residues past where the read stops, is filled in from the germline J gene. Per the germline V gene, CDR1 is SGHDN and CDR2 is FVKESK. V lost 2 bases to trimming and J lost 5 bases; unmatched junction nucleotides: 1. This CDR3 region has 14 residues.

This clone has at least ten counts. The CDR3 end lies 3 residues beyond the end of the read and is filled in from the germline J gene. The chain is built from TRBV19 and TRBJ1-3; TRBD1 aligns across 9 bases. CDR3 length: 17 residues. Germline V CDR1 and CDR2: LNHDA, SQIVND (reference sequence). J was trimmed by 0 bases and V by 4 bases; bases with no gene match: 7. CDR3 DNA, as far as it was read: TGTGCCAGTAGTAACCTTAACAGGGGGCCCTCTGGAAACACC. This gives the protein CASSNLNRGPSGNT. The complete CDR3 protein is CASSNLNRGPSGNTIYF.

Ten or more counts support this clone. The read halts 3 residues ahead of the CDR3 end, with the missing end drawn from the germline J gene. This chain joins TRBV20-1 and TRBJ1-2, with D tentatively TRBD1 (5 bases). V lost 8 bases to trimming and J lost 6 bases, with 13 bases between them. The CDR3 extends over 11 amino acids. The germline V gene encodes CDR1 DFQATT and CDR2 SNEGSKA (reference sequence). CDR3 in amino acids: CSRRGDDGYTF. The CDR3 DNA, read in part, is TGCAGTCGCCGCGGGGACGATGGC.

There are many counts of this clone. Coverage ceases 3 residues before the CDR3 finishes, and the germline J gene fills in the end. The chain recombines TRBV6-4 with TRBJ2-7; 13 positions match TRBD2. This CDR3 region has 16 residues. Germline CDR1 is MRHNA and CDR2 is SNTAGT. The V segment lost 5 bases and the J segment 2 bases; nucleotides outside the gene matches: 6. CDR3 DNA (partial): TGTGCCAGCAGTCCCGGGACTAGCGGGGTCCCCTACGAG. It specifies CASSPGTSGVPYE. In full, the CDR3 is CASSPGTSGVPYEQYF.

Concerning this clone: Coverage ceases 3 residues before the CDR3 finishes, and the germline J gene fills in the end. V is TRBV6-1 and J is TRBJ1-2; tentative D call: TRBD1 (6 bases). V shed 4 bases and J shed 2 bases, with 14 bases lying between them. Germline CDR1 and CDR2: MNHNS and SASEGT. The CDR3 loop spans 15 amino acids. The part of the CDR3 DNA that was read is TGTGCCAGCAGTGTACAGGGTAGGGCAAACTATGGC. Translation gives CASSVQGRANYG. The CDR3, in full, reads CASSVQGRANYGYTF.

This clone came up many times. The read gets to within 3 residues of the CDR3 end, and the germline J gene fills in the rest. The chain joins TRBV6-2 or TRBV6-3 to TRBJ2-7; either TRBD1 or TRBD2 may supply D (7 bases each). V shed 7 bases and J shed 0 bases, with 19 bases lying between them. Germline V CDR1 and CDR2: MNHEY, SVGEGT. This CDR3 has 16 amino acids. The CDR3 protein is CASTPRGGDSSYEQYF. CDR3 DNA (partial): TGTGCCAGCACCCCCCGGGGAGGGGACAGCTCCTACGAG.

Ten or more counts support this clone. The CDR3 end falls 3 residues outside the read, so it is completed with the germline J gene. The rearrangement joins TRBV5-1 to TRBJ2-3; 7 nucleotides line up with TRBD1. This CDR3 region has 16 residues. Per germline, CDR1 SGHRS and CDR2 YFSETQ. The J segment lost 1 base and the V segment lost 0 bases, leaving 5 bases of the junction unmatched. CDR3 bases read: TGCGCCAGCAGCTTGGCCCGCCAGGGGGGCACAGATACG. Translating it yields CASSLARQGGTDT. The whole CDR3 is CASSLARQGGTDTQYF.

This clone was counted ten times or more. The observed sequence ends 3 residues before the CDR3 terminus, with the missing tail filled in from the germline J gene. V and J are TRBV30 and TRBJ1-3; D might be TRBD1 (5 bases). Germline loops: CDR1 GTSNPN, CDR2 SVGIG (reference sequence). The CDR3 totals 12 residues. CDR3 loop: CAWSVGVTTIYF. The covered CDR3 bases are TGTGCCTGGAGTGTAGGGGTGACGACC.